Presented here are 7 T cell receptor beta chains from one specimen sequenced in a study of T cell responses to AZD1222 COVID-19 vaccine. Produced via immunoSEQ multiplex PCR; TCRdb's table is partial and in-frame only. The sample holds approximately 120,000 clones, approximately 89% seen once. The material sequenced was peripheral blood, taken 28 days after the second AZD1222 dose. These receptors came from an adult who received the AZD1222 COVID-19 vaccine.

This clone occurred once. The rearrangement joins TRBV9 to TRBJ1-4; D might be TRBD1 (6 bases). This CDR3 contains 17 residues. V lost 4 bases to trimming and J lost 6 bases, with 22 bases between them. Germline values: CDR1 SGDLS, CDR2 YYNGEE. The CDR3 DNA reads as TGTGCCAGCAGCCCCCCCCCGGGGGCGGGTGGGTATGAAAAACTGTTTTTT. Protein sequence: CASSPPPGAGGYEKLFF.

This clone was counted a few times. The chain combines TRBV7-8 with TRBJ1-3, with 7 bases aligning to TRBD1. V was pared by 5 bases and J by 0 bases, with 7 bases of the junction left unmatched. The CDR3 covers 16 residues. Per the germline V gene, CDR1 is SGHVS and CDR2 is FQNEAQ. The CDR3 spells CASSANRGVSGNTIYF. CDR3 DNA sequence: TGTGCCAGCAGCGCAAACAGGGGAGTCTCTGGAAACACCATATATTTT. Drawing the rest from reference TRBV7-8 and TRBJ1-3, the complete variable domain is GAGVSQSPRYKVAKRGQDVALRCDPISGHVSLFWYQQALGQGPEFLTYFQNEAQLDKSGLPSDRFFAERPEGSVSTLKIQRTQQEDSAVYLCASSANRGVSGNTIYFGEGSWLTVV.

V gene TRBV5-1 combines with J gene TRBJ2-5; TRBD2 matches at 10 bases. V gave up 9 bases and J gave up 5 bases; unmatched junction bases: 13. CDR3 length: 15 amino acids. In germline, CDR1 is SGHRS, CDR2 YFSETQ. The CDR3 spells CATNHLAGAEETQYF. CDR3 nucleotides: TGCGCCACCAACCATCTAGCGGGGGCTGAGGAGACCCAGTACTTC.

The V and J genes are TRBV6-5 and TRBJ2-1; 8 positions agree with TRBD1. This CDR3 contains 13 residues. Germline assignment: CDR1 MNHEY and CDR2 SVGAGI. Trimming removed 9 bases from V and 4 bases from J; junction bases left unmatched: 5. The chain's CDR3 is CASCRGPYNEQFF. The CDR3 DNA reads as TGTGCCAGTTGCAGGGGGCCGTACAATGAGCAGTTCTTC.

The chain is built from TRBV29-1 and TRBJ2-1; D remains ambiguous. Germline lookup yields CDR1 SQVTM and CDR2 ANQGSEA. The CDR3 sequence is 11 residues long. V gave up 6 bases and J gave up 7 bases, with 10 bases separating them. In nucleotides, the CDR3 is TGCAGCGTCGCGCCTCGTAATGAGCAGTTCTTC. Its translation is CSVAPRNEQFF.

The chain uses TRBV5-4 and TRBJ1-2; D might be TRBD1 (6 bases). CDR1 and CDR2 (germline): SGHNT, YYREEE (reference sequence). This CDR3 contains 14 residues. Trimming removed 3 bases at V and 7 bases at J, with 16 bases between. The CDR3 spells CASSSPTGSGGYTF. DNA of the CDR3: TGTGCCAGCAGCTCCCCCACAGGGAGTGGTGGCTACACCTTC.

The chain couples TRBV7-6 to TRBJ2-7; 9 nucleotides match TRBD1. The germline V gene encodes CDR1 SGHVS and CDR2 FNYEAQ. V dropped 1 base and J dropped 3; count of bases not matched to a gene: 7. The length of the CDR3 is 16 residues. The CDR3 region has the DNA TGTGCCAGCAGCTTAGGTGGGACAGGGAGCCTCTACGAGCAGTACTTC. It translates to CASSLGGTGSLYEQYF.